This TCR beta chain was sequenced for a study of molecular identifiers for immune sequencing clone quantification. TCRdb processed the PCR reads anew with MiXCR; each CDR3 protein has one entry. The table includes over 600,000 distinct CDR3 sequences, just under 20% detected once. There are 17 residues in the CDR3. Germline CDR1 MNHNY, CDR2 SVGAGI (reference sequence). With V trimmed by 7 bases and J by 3 bases, 13 bases remained unmatched. Material for sequencing was naive CD8+ T cells from blood, with Jurkat cell RNA spiked in. Subset noted: FACS-sorted CD8+CD4-CCR7+CD45RA+ naive T cells. The chain uses TRBV6-6 and TRBJ2-3; TRBD2 matches 10 bases. The sequence derives from a human donor in good health. Some libraries in this study had Jurkat cell RNA spiked in. The CDR3 protein is CASILGPSGGLTDTQYF. Here the CDR3 DNA reads TGTGCCAGCATCCTTGGTCCTAGCGGGGGCTTAACAGATACGCAGTATTTT.